A single TCR beta chain is shown here with its context. The sample is drawn from a study of cytomegalovirus exposure and HLA in healthy donors. 60 Vbeta and 13 Jbeta primers were used in PCR. Per the authors' pipeline: It was a later analysis that counted 79 million or so unique TCR beta chains, of which some 12 million were shared. Sequencing was performed with immunoSEQ multiplex PCR; in TCRdb, only in-frame clones are kept and a portion is missing. That table is the source of V, J and clone size, and D and trimming were worked out from the DNA. Among 55,000 to 85,000 clones listed, around 72% were seen once. The CDR3 extends over 12 amino acids. V dropped 8 bases and J dropped 4 bases, with 11 bases sitting between them. CDR1 and CDR2 from the germline V gene are WSHSY and SAAADI.

The chain combines TRBV10-2 with TRBJ2-5; D may be TRBD2 (6 bases). Sequenced sample: PBMCs. The TCR originated in a woman between 40 and 55 years old in good health and CMV-seropositive. CDR3 amino acids: CASGGLRETQYF. CDR3 sequence (DNA): TGCGCCAGCGGGGGGTTGCGAGAGACCCAGTACTTC.